Listed here are 2 T cell receptor beta chains from one sample, sequenced in a study of blood T cell repertoires in COVID-19. Repertoires were generated with immunoSEQ multiplex PCR, while TCRdb's copy carries only in-frame clones and drops some. The data hold more than 100,000 clones, with around 84% observed a single time. The sequenced sample consisted of PBMCs or T cells enriched from blood (not recorded which). The receptors shown here come from a middle-aged man with acute COVID-19.

The rearrangement uses TRBV25-1 and TRBJ1-4; 10 nucleotides line up with TRBD1. Germline V CDR1 and CDR2: MGHDK, SYGVNS. V was clipped by 4 bases and J by 7 bases; unmatched bases: 6. The CDR3 sequence is 15 residues long. Here the CDR3 reads CASSAWDRGSEKLFF. The CDR3 DNA reads TGTGCCAGCAGTGCCTGGGACAGGGGTAGTGAAAAACTGTTTTTT.

Details on this clone: A read error may produce the germline difference seen at one junction end. CDR3 loop: CASSLGRGQETQYF. The CDR3 region has the DNA TGTGCTAGCAGCTTAGGGAGGGGACAAGAGACCCAGTACTTC. The chain combines TRBV7-7 with TRBJ2-5; the match to TRBD2 covers 7 bases. This CDR3 comprises 14 residues. The germline gives CDR1 SSHAT, CDR2 FNYEAQ (reference sequence).